The next 14 T cell receptor beta chains were all read from a single sample in a study of T cell responses to AZD1222 COVID-19 vaccine. Produced via immunoSEQ multiplex PCR; TCRdb's table is partial and in-frame only. This table has just under 150,000 clones, 89% appearing once. The specimen was peripheral blood, collected 28 days after the second AZD1222 dose. Receptors originate from an adult who received the AZD1222 COVID-19 vaccine.

The chain links TRBV7-9 to TRBJ2-7; 11 nucleotides match TRBD2. Germline V gene lookup returns CDR1 SEHNR and CDR2 FQNEAQ (reference sequence). After removal of 5 bases from V and 9 bases from J, the junction contained 12 bases not matched to a gene. This CDR3 comprises 15 residues. CDR3: CASSPRSSGRSGQYF. For the CDR3, the DNA is TGTGCCAGCAGCCCCCGATCTAGCGGGAGGAGTGGGCAGTACTTC.

The rearrangement links TRBV6-5 to TRBJ1-2, with TRBD1 matching over 10 bases. The CDR3 has 16 amino acids. Germline V gene sequence: CDR1 MNHEY, CDR2 SVGAGI. Germline trimming cut 0 bases from V and 2 bases from J; bases unmatched to any gene: 3. The CDR3 sequence: CASSYSGTGVNYGYTF. CDR3 sequence (DNA): TGTGCCAGCAGTTACTCCGGGACAGGGGTAAACTATGGCTACACCTTC.

The chain employs TRBV30 and TRBJ1-2, with D unresolved. Deletions cut 1 base from V and 8 bases from J, with 14 bases between. There are 13 residues in the CDR3. CDR1 is GTSNPN and CDR2 is SVGIG in the germline V gene (reference sequence). CDR3 loop: CAWSAGVLRGYTF. Written as DNA, the CDR3 is TGTGCCTGGAGTGCTGGGGTTCTTAGGGGCTACACCTTC.

The J gene is TRBJ2-5, the V gene TRBV25-1; 7 bases agree with TRBD1. Germline V gives CDR1 MGHDK, CDR2 SYGVNS. Losses at the gene ends were 3 bases for V and 1 base for J; bases not matched to a gene: 5. CDR3 size: 15 residues. The DNA of the CDR3 is TGTGCCAGCAGTGATCTCGGGACAGTCCAAGAGACCCAGTACTTC. It translates to CASSDLGTVQETQYF. The full variable domain, rest sourced from reference TRBV25-1 and TRBJ2-5, is EADIYQTPRYLVIGTGKKITLECSQTMGHDKMYWYQQDPGMELHLIHYSYGVNSTEKGDLSSESTVSRIRTEHFPLTLESARPSHTSQYLCASSDLGTVQETQYFGPGTRLLVL.

V gene TRBV6-2 or TRBV6-3 combines with J gene TRBJ1-5; the D gene is possibly TRBD1 (5 bases). V lost 2 bases and J 6 bases, leaving 5 bases between the germline ends. Germline assignment: CDR1 MNHEY and CDR2 SVGEGT. CDR3 length: 12 residues. The CDR3 loop is CASSYGAQPQHF. CDR3 coding DNA: TGTGCCAGCAGTTACGGGGCTCAGCCCCAGCATTTT.

The V gene is TRBV6-2 or TRBV6-3, the J gene TRBJ2-7, with TRBD2 as a possible D gene (6 bases). The V gene lost 3 bases and the J gene lost 5 bases, with 14 bases spanning the gap. CDR1 and CDR2 (germline): MNHEY, SVGEGT. The CDR3 has 14 residues. CDR3 in amino acids: CASSYPLRLDEQYF. CDR3 sequence (DNA): TGTGCCAGCAGTTATCCCCTTCGACTAGACGAGCAGTACTTC.

The rearrangement links TRBV7-2 to TRBJ2-3; D gene unclear. The V and J ends lost 2 bases and 1 base respectively, with 7 bases between them. CDR1 and CDR2 (germline): SGHTA, FQGNSA. The CDR3 spans 14 residues. This CDR3 is CASSLLGGTDTQYF. CDR3 sequence (DNA): TGTGCCAGCAGCTTACTTGGGGGCACAGATACGCAGTATTTT.

The CDR3 DNA reads TGCGCCAGCAGCTATGGGAGCATGAACACTGAAGCTTTCTTT. Translating it yields CASSYGSMNTEAFF. The rearrangement uses TRBV4-1 and TRBJ1-1; D is ambiguous. V shed 5 bases and J shed 0 bases, with 10 bases lying between them. CDR3 length: 14 amino acids. Germline CDR1 and CDR2: MGHRA and YSYEKL.

J is TRBJ2-7 and V is TRBV7-9; D may match TRBD1 or TRBD2 (5 bases each). V was cut by 4 bases and J by 3 bases, with 13 bases left in between. There are 14 residues in the CDR3. Germline V CDR1 and CDR2: SEHNR, FQNEAQ (reference sequence). In nucleotides, the CDR3 is TGTGCCAGCAGCTCCGGGACGGGATTCTACGAGCAGTACTTC. Residues: CASSSGTGFYEQYF.

The chain couples TRBV27 to TRBJ2-1; TRBD2 matches at 8 bases. The germline V gene has CDR1 MNHEY and CDR2 SMNVEV (reference sequence). This CDR3 comprises 12 residues. The junction had 6 bases not matched to a gene; V was cut back by 9 bases and J by 8 bases. CDR3 bases: TGTGCCAGTTCGGGACTAGTAGATGAGCAGTTCTTC. This translates into CASSGLVDEQFF.

This chain uses TRBV4-1 with TRBJ2-2, with 8 bases fitting TRBD1. CDR1 and CDR2 from the germline V gene are MGHRA and YSYEKL. The CDR3 is made up of 18 amino acids. V gave up 2 bases and J gave up 5 bases; unmatched junction bases: 13. The CDR3 loop reads CASSQTPRTGILTGELFF. As DNA, the CDR3 is TGCGCCAGCAGCCAAACCCCCCGGACAGGGATTTTAACCGGGGAGCTGTTTTTT.

Written as DNA, the CDR3 is TGTGCCAGCAGTCCAAGACAGGGGATCAGGACTAACTATGGCTACACCTTC. Protein sequence: CASSPRQGIRTNYGYTF. V and J are TRBV28 and TRBJ1-2; TRBD1 matches 8 bases. CDR1 MDHEN and CDR2 SYDVKM come from the germline V gene. This CDR3 contains 17 residues. V was pared by 5 bases and J by 0 bases, with 11 bases of the junction left unmatched.

This clone came up a few times. The chain has TRBV7-2 and TRBJ2-7; possible D gene TRBD1, 7 bases. The V end was cut by 5 bases, the J end by 0 bases, with 11 bases between. The CDR3 spans 14 residues. Germline-derived CDR1 and CDR2 are SGHTA and FQGNSA. The DNA for the CDR3 is TGTGCCAGCAGCCCCAGGGGGGTCTCCTACGAGCAGTACTTC. Protein sequence: CASSPRGVSYEQYF.

V and J are TRBV7-2 and TRBJ1-5, with unresolved D. Between the trimmed V and J ends, which lost 5 bases and 3 bases, there was a span of 14 bases. The germline CDR1 and CDR2 sequences are SGHTA and FQGNSA. This CDR3 is built from 15 residues. This chain's CDR3 is CASSQMGNPNQPQHF. CDR3 sequence (DNA): TGTGCCAGCAGCCAAATGGGCAACCCCAATCAGCCCCAGCATTTT.